This T cell receptor (beta chain) appears in the sequencing data of a study of post-analysis software for immune sequencing data. The study's findings and limits: TRBV5-6, TRBV5-1 and TRBV20-1 were among four or five TRBV segments more frequent in patients than controls.

Tagging with unique molecular identifiers was a feature of the TCR beta cDNA libraries. TCRdb redid the calling of the PCR reads with MiXCR, one entry per CDR3 protein. The sample contains about 380,000 distinct CDR3 sequences, approximately 38% of which appear only once. This CDR3 is built from 16 residues. The trim removed 5 bases at V and 10 bases at J, leaving 13 bases unmatched. Per germline, CDR1 SGHTA and CDR2 FQGNSA. This clonotype was seen once. The antigen is not known. This receptor was taken from a girl between 10 and 17 years old with multiple sclerosis. Sequencing was performed on blood. The chain uses TRBV7-2 and TRBJ2-7; 14 bases line up with TRBD2. CDR3 region: CASSPGLAGAQESQYF. The CDR3 bases are TGTGCCAGCAGCCCGGGACTAGCGGGGGCTCAAGAGTCCCAGTACTTC.